This T cell receptor (beta chain) was obtained from a study of PD-1 blockade in classical Hodgkin lymphoma. Brentuximab vedotin exposure varied, and every patient relapsed after autologous stem cell transplantation. Using magnetic negative selection, the CD4+ T cells were separated out of thawed PBMCs. Method: immunoSEQ multiplex PCR; TCRdb's copy keeps in-frame clones and lacks some. The repertoire has several thousand clones, around 90% of them found once; the top ten carry roughly 0.88%. Findings of the study overall: Newly diagnosed and completely responding patients shared comparable baseline diversity.

In the case of this clone: The antigen remains unidentified.

Germline V gene lookup returns CDR1 SGHNT and CDR2 YENEEA. The CDR3 contains 15 residues. Trimming took 4 bases from V and 6 from J, leaving 15 bases between them. The receptor's source is a human donor with classical Hodgkin lymphoma. Sequenced here: CD4+ T cells from blood, sampled at baseline. The gene calls are TRBV11-3 and TRBJ2-2; tentatively, D is TRBD2 (7 bases). CDR3 bases: TGTGCCAGCAGCTCATCCCCCGGGGGGCCCGGGGAGCTGTTTTTT. Amino acids: CASSSSPGGPGELFF.